The 12 T cell receptor beta chains below come from one sample, sequenced in a study of blood T cell repertoires in COVID-19. Generated by immunoSEQ multiplex PCR, the TCRdb table keeps only in-frame clones and is missing some. The sample has 35,000 to 45,000 clones, nearly 90% seen once; the top ten hold 2% to 2.5%. The sequenced sample consisted of peripheral blood. The source of these receptors is a human donor in a cohort sampled during active COVID-19.

The chain uses TRBV11-3 and TRBJ2-7; D gene ambiguous. The germline V and J ends were trimmed by 3 bases and 0 bases, with 15 bases remaining between them. There are 16 residues in the CDR3. Germline V lookup: CDR1 SGHNT, CDR2 YENEEA. CDR3 sequence reads: CASSFGVSFSSYEQYF. The CDR3 coding sequence is TGTGCCAGCAGCTTCGGAGTCAGCTTTAGCTCCTACGAGCAGTACTTC.

The chain combines TRBV9 with TRBJ2-2; D may be TRBD2 (7 bases). This CDR3 is built from 17 residues. Trimming took 4 bases from V and 1 from J, leaving 17 bases between them. Germline V lookup: CDR1 SGDLS, CDR2 YYNGEE. DNA of the CDR3: TGTGCCAGCAGCCCCCCTCTGGGGGGGCGGAACACCGGGGAGCTGTTTTTT. This sequence encodes CASSPPLGGRNTGELFF.

The chain carries TRBV30 and TRBJ2-7, with 7 bases that match TRBD1. Trimming removed 0 bases from V and 1 base from J; junction bases left unmatched: 6. Germline V gives CDR1 GTSNPN, CDR2 SVGIG (reference sequence). CDR3 length: 15 residues. The CDR3 loop reads CAWSVAETGSYEQYF. For the CDR3, the DNA is TGTGCCTGGAGTGTAGCGGAGACAGGGTCCTACGAGCAGTACTTC.

The genes are TRBV9 and TRBJ2-3; TRBD2 matches at 14 bases. This CDR3 is built from 21 residues. Trimming at V came to 5 bases and at J to 4 bases, leaving 21 bases not matched to a gene. The germline V gene encodes CDR1 SGDLS and CDR2 YYNGEE. CDR3 protein: CASSSRKRTSGGKYAADTQYF. The CDR3 DNA reads TGTGCCAGCAGTTCTAGAAAAAGGACTAGCGGGGGGAAATACGCGGCAGATACGCAGTATTTT.

The chain carries TRBV5-4 and TRBJ2-3; tentative D call: TRBD2 (5 bases). From germline, CDR1 is SGHNT and CDR2 YYREEE (reference sequence). The CDR3 sequence is 15 residues long. V lost 4 bases and J lost 2, with 14 bases in between. The CDR3 DNA sequence: TGTGCCAGCAGCCAGTCTAGGGAGTTCACAGATACGCAGTATTTT. Protein product: CASSQSREFTDTQYF.

Only a few counts were recorded for this clone. The V gene is TRBV19, the J gene TRBJ1-5; 7 bases agree with TRBD1. CDR1 is LNHDA, CDR2 SQIVND, per germline (reference sequence). The V and J ends lost 5 bases and 4 bases, in that order; junction bases with no gene match: 5. This CDR3 comprises 14 residues. DNA of the CDR3: TGTGCCAGTAGTCCTGACAGGGAAAATCAGCCCCAGCATTTT. Protein: CASSPDRENQPQHF.

This sequence joins TRBV18 and TRBJ2-5, with 8 nucleotides matching TRBD2. From germline, CDR1 is KGHSH and CDR2 LQKENI. The CDR3 has 16 amino acids. V shed 3 bases and J 4 bases; nucleotides not matched to a gene: 10. The CDR3 reads CASSPLPPGGRETQYF. CDR3 bases: TGTGCCAGCTCACCCCTCCCCCCGGGGGGGCGAGAGACCCAGTACTTC.

The V and J genes are TRBV3-1 (or the pseudogene TRBV3-2) and TRBJ2-4, with D possibly matching TRBD2 (6 bases). The length of the CDR3 is 15 residues. Trimming left V 4 bases short and J 5 bases short, with 15 bases between. Per germline, CDR1 LGHDT and CDR2 YNNKEL (reference sequence). The CDR3: CASSPGGGWENIQYF. CDR3 DNA: TGTGCCAGCAGCCCCGGTGGAGGGTGGGAAAACATTCAGTACTTC.

The chain employs TRBV5-4 and TRBJ2-5; D is perhaps TRBD1 (7 bases). The V end was cut by 6 bases, the J end by 5 bases, with 17 bases between. Germline CDR1 and CDR2: SGHNT and YYREEE (reference sequence). CDR3 length: 14 amino acids. As DNA, the CDR3 is TGTGCCAGCAAGGAGGGGGCCCATACGGAGACCCAGTACTTC. Amino acids: CASKEGAHTETQYF.

The CDR3 region is CASSQDLDRKNQPQHF. CDR3 nucleotide sequence: TGCGCCAGCAGCCAAGACCTGGACAGGAAAAATCAGCCCCAGCATTTT. The chain couples TRBV4-1 to TRBJ1-5; 7 nucleotides match TRBD1. This CDR3 contains 16 residues. The germline V gene has CDR1 MGHRA and CDR2 YSYEKL. Trimming at V came to 0 bases and at J to 4 bases, leaving 6 bases not matched to a gene.

Details on this clone: One junction end does not reproduce the germline sequence, and a read error may be involved. DNA for the CDR3: TGTGCCAGCAGCCAAGTTAGTCGACAGGGTATTCCGCCACCCTCAGACTTC. Protein: CASSQVSRQGIPPPSDF. The chain employs TRBV3-1 (or the pseudogene TRBV3-2) and TRBJ2-5; TRBD1 matches 7 bases. The CDR3 length is 17 residues. CDR1 is LGHDT and CDR2 is YNNKEL in the germline V gene (reference sequence).

The chain has TRBV9 and TRBJ1-2, with 8 bases lining up with TRBD1. Germline CDR1 reads SGDLS; CDR2 reads YYNGEE. CDR3 length: 16 residues. V lost 3 bases and J lost 3; bases outside the gene matches: 10. The DNA of the CDR3 is TGTGCCAGCAGCGAACGACAGGGGCCGGATTACTATGGCTACACCTTC. Amino acid sequence: CASSERQGPDYYGYTF.